These 31 T cell receptor beta chains came from one sample sequenced in a study of graft-versus-host responses after intestinal transplantation. Repertoires were generated with immunoSEQ multiplex PCR, while TCRdb's copy carries only in-frame clones and drops some. The table records approximately 100,000 clones, more than 75% of them present only once. No antigens are known for them. Sequencing was performed on unstimulated CD4+ T cells sorted from spleen or lymph node cells, taken before intestinal transplant. The receptor source for this set is a human donor who received an intestinal transplant.

The chain employs TRBV19 and TRBJ2-6; 10 bases match TRBD1. V gave up 6 bases and J gave up 0 bases; unmatched junction bases: 11. CDR1 is LNHDA and CDR2 is SQIVND in the germline V gene (reference sequence). The CDR3 length is 19 residues. The CDR3 DNA reads TGTGCCAGTAGCAATTACGGACAGGGGGTCTTCTCTGGGGCCAACGTCCTGACTTTC. Amino acids: CASSNYGQGVFSGANVLTF.

The chain combines TRBV11-2 with TRBJ2-7; 7 bases align to TRBD1. Looked up from germline, CDR1 is SGHAT and CDR2 is FQNNGV. The CDR3 loop spans 14 amino acids. Trimming removed 3 bases from V and 7 bases from J; junction bases left unmatched: 9. CDR3: CASSFSEQGREQYF. Written as DNA, the CDR3 is TGTGCCAGCAGCTTTAGTGAACAGGGGCGAGAGCAGTACTTC.

V and J are TRBV14 and TRBJ2-1; no definite D call. The V end lost 2 bases, the J end lost 15 bases, and 14 bases lay between the germline ends. Germline lookup yields CDR1 SGHDN and CDR2 FVKESK. This CDR3 has 12 residues. Here the CDR3 DNA reads TGTGCCAGCAGCCAATACGTAACAGTGGTGTTCTTC. Its translation: CASSQYVTVVFF.

This chain links TRBV29-1 with TRBJ2-7; possibly TRBD2 for D (6 bases). Germline values: CDR1 SQVTM, CDR2 ANQGSEA. This CDR3 is built from 13 residues. V gave up 7 bases and J gave up 6 bases, with 19 bases separating them. The CDR3 loop is CSAGKVPGGEQYF. The CDR3 bases are TGCAGCGCTGGAAAGGTCCCCGGGGGCGAGCAGTACTTC.

This clone was seen only once. The chain recombines TRBV7-2 with TRBJ2-1; D ambiguous. CDR3 length: 13 amino acids. Germline V gene sequence: CDR1 SGHTA, CDR2 FQGNSA. The germline V and J ends were trimmed by 3 bases and 4 bases, with 7 bases remaining between them. CDR3 amino acids: CASSFTGYNEQFF. The CDR3 DNA is TGTGCCAGCAGCTTTACTGGGTACAATGAGCAGTTCTTC. Full variable domain (remainder filled in from reference TRBV7-2 and TRBJ2-1): GAGVSQSPSNKVTEKGKDVELRCDPISGHTALYWYRQSLGQGLEFLIYFQGNSAPDKSGLPSDRFSAERTGGSVSTLTIQRTQQEDSAVYLCASSFTGYNEQFFGPGTRLTVL.

J is TRBJ1-1 and V is TRBV7-9, with D maybe TRBD1 (5 bases). Germline CDR1 SEHNR, CDR2 FQNEAQ (reference sequence). CDR3 length: 13 residues. V was pared by 10 bases and J by 1 base, with 13 bases between. The CDR3 loop reads CAIPGGGNTEAFF. The CDR3 nucleotides read TGTGCCATCCCGGGGGGAGGGAACACTGAAGCTTTCTTT.

The chain combines TRBV5-6 with TRBJ2-7; D possibly corresponds to TRBD1 (6 bases). Trimming pared 4 bases from V and 3 bases from J, leaving 11 bases between. In germline, CDR1 is SGHDT, CDR2 YYEEEE. The CDR3 length is 13 residues. The CDR3 coding sequence is TGTGCCAGCAGCACCCAACAGGGCTACGAGCAGTACTTC. Amino acids: CASSTQQGYEQYF.

The chain couples TRBV19 to TRBJ1-2, with D unresolved. Germline V CDR1 and CDR2: LNHDA, SQIVND (reference sequence). The germline V and J ends were trimmed by 2 bases and 4 bases, with 14 bases remaining between them. This CDR3 is 15 amino acids long. In DNA form, the CDR3 reads TGTGCCAGTAGTATACGCCCTCGTCCCTCCTATGGCTACACCTTC. It encodes CASSIRPRPSYGYTF.

The V call is TRBV10-3, the J call TRBJ2-1; 8 nucleotides match TRBD1. Germline values: CDR1 ENHRY, CDR2 SYGVKD. The CDR3 totals 14 residues. The V segment lost 6 bases and the J segment 7 bases; nucleotides outside the gene matches: 8. The CDR3 region has the DNA TGTGCCATCAGGTCGGGACAGGTACGAAATGAGCAGTTCTTC. Translating gives CAIRSGQVRNEQFF.

The chain employs TRBV29-1 and TRBJ1-1; D possibly corresponds to TRBD1 (5 bases). Trimming removed 3 bases from V and 0 bases from J, with 11 bases in between. The CDR3 length is 14 residues. Germline CDR1 and CDR2: SQVTM and ANQGSEA. CDR3 residues: CSVDRDLMNTEAFF. The CDR3 DNA sequence: TGCAGCGTTGACCGGGACCTAATGAACACTGAAGCTTTCTTT.

As concerns this clone: One end of the junction varies from germline; a read error may be responsible. CDR3 protein: CASSLGAGNSRNTIYF. The CDR3, as DNA: TGTGCCAGCAGCTTAGGAGCAGGGAACTCTCGAAACACCATATATTTT. The rearrangement joins TRBV7-9 to TRBJ1-3, with D possibly being TRBD1 (5 bases). Germline CDR1 reads SEHNR; CDR2 reads FQNEAQ (reference sequence). CDR3 length: 16 amino acids.

This chain uses TRBV7-6 with TRBJ2-7; 7 positions match TRBD2. CDR1 and CDR2 from the germline V gene are SGHVS and FNYEAQ. The length of the CDR3 is 14 residues. The junction had 8 bases not matched to a gene; V was cut back by 4 bases and J by 5 bases. The CDR3 DNA is TGTGCCAGCAGCTCCAAACGGGACTACCACGAGCAGTACTTC. Protein sequence: CASSSKRDYHEQYF.

The V gene is TRBV18, the J gene TRBJ2-3; D gene unclear. The V end lost 0 bases, the J end lost 6 bases, and 10 bases lay between the germline ends. The CDR3 loop spans 14 amino acids. Germline CDR1 is KGHSH and CDR2 is LQKENI. The CDR3 DNA sequence: TGTGCCAGCTCACCACCGTACCCCCAGGATACGCAGTATTTT. Its translation is CASSPPYPQDTQYF.

The rearrangement links TRBV5-1 to TRBJ1-6; no firm D call. Per germline, CDR1 SGHRS and CDR2 YFSETQ. V was cut by 3 bases and J by 4 bases, with 11 bases left in between. This CDR3 has 15 amino acids. CDR3 sequence: CASSSGPDYNSPLHF. CDR3 DNA sequence: TGCGCCAGCAGCTCCGGACCGGATTATAATTCACCCCTCCACTTT.

The chain recombines TRBV5-1 with TRBJ2-3; D might be TRBD2 (6 bases). This CDR3 region has 15 residues. V lost 0 bases to trimming and J lost 1 base, with 9 bases between them. The germline CDR1 and CDR2 sequences are SGHRS and YFSETQ. CDR3 bases: TGCGCCAGCAGCTTGGGGCTAGCGCGCACAGATACGCAGTATTTT. Protein product: CASSLGLARTDTQYF.

The rearrangement uses TRBV7-9 and TRBJ1-4; 7 nucleotides align to TRBD1. The ends lost 3 bases at V and 8 bases at J; junction bases unmatched: 6. Germline values: CDR1 SEHNR, CDR2 FQNEAQ (reference sequence). The CDR3 spans 14 residues. CDR3 in DNA: TGTGCCAGCAGCTTGAGGGGGCGCGGGGAAAAACTGTTTTTT. Translation gives CASSLRGRGEKLFF.

This rearrangement joins TRBV5-1 to TRBJ1-1, with D unclear. Looked up from germline, CDR1 is SGHRS and CDR2 is YFSETQ. V was cut by 4 bases and J by 5 bases, with 21 bases left in between. This CDR3 is 16 amino acids long. The CDR3 region has the DNA TGCGCCAGCAGCGATCCAACCCCCGGTGGTCCGACTGAAGCTTTCTTT. Amino acids: CASSDPTPGGPTEAFF.

As concerns this clone: One end of the junction does not line up with germline, which may come from a read error. The chain links TRBV5-1 to TRBJ1-1, with 7 bases matching TRBD1. This CDR3 has 15 amino acids. Germline loops: CDR1 SGHRS, CDR2 YFSETQ. The CDR3 loop reads CASSSDRVMNTEALF. CDR3 DNA: TGCGCCAGCAGCTCTGACAGGGTTATGAACACTGAAGCTCTCTTT.

The gene calls are TRBV6-1 and TRBJ1-5; D is perhaps TRBD1 (5 bases). Germline V gene data show CDR1 as MNHNS and CDR2 as SASEGT. V was pared by 7 bases and J by 2 bases, with 12 bases between. The CDR3 runs 14 residues. Here the CDR3 reads CASNPMGGNQPQHF. The CDR3 coding sequence is TGTGCCAGCAATCCGATGGGGGGCAATCAGCCCCAGCATTTT.

This clone appeared a few times. V and J are TRBV29-1 and TRBJ2-7, with 11 bases that match TRBD2. The CDR3 is 16 amino acids. With V trimmed by 6 bases and J by 2 bases, 12 bases remained unmatched. Germline-derived CDR1 and CDR2 are SQVTM and ANQGSEA. The CDR3 bases are TGCAGCGTGGGGGGGGCTAGCGGGAGGAAAACCTACGAGCAGTACTTC. This encodes CSVGGASGRKTYEQYF.

The rearrangement joins TRBV29-1 to TRBJ1-3; 8 nucleotides agree with TRBD1. V lost 6 bases and J lost 0; bases outside the gene matches: 4. Germline CDR1 SQVTM, CDR2 ANQGSEA. The CDR3 runs 14 residues. CDR3 DNA: TGCAGCGTGCTCGGGACAGGCTCTGGAAACACCATATATTTT. Its translation: CSVLGTGSGNTIYF.

This rearrangement joins TRBV27 to TRBJ2-3; D is unresolved. The ends were cut back, 6 bases at V and 3 bases at J, with 10 bases in the middle. There are 13 residues in the CDR3. Germline V gene lookup returns CDR1 MNHEY and CDR2 SMNVEV (reference sequence). The CDR3 sequence: CASSLQVTDTQYF. The CDR3 coding sequence is TGTGCCAGCAGCCTTCAGGTAACAGATACGCAGTATTTT.

The chain carries TRBV11-2 and TRBJ2-7; D could derive from TRBD1 or TRBD2 (5 bases each). This CDR3 region has 16 residues. The germline CDR1 and CDR2 sequences are SGHAT and FQNNGV. V lost 3 bases and J 0 bases, leaving 15 bases between the germline ends. CDR3 loop: CASSFQHRDGSYEQYF. For the CDR3, the DNA is TGTGCCAGCAGCTTCCAGCACCGGGACGGCTCCTACGAGCAGTACTTC. The variable domain in full, completed from reference TRBV11-2 and TRBJ2-7, reads EAGVAQSPRYKIIEKRQSVAFWCNPISGHATLYWYQQILGQGPKLLIQFQNNGVVDDSQLPKDRFSAERLKGVDSTLKIQPAKLEDSAVYLCASSFQHRDGSYEQYFGPGTRLTVT.

DNA for the CDR3: TGTGCCAGCAGTGACCCCATGACAGGGCTGGTGCGGCCCCAGCATTTT. Its protein is CASSDPMTGLVRPQHF. The chain links TRBV6-1 to TRBJ1-5; TRBD1 matches at 7 bases. The CDR3 contains 16 residues. Germline CDR1 is MNHNS and CDR2 is SASEGT. With V trimmed by 3 bases and J by 9 bases, 14 bases remained unmatched.

The V and J genes are TRBV11-1 and TRBJ1-1; 7 nucleotides match TRBD1. The CDR3 has 14 residues. Germline-derived CDR1 and CDR2 are SGHAT and FQDESV (reference sequence). Losses at the gene ends were 4 bases for V and 4 bases for J; bases not matched to a gene: 6. The CDR3 region has the DNA TGTGCCAGCAGCTACCGACAGGGTTCCACTGAAGCTTTCTTT. Translation gives CASSYRQGSTEAFF.

V gene TRBV5-1 combines with J gene TRBJ1-6, with a weak D call TRBD1 (6 bases). The ends were cut back, 2 bases at V and 1 base at J, with 7 bases in the middle. The germline V gene has CDR1 SGHRS and CDR2 YFSETQ. This CDR3 has 15 residues. In DNA form, the CDR3 reads TGCGCCAGCAGCTTACAGGGTTCCTATAATTCACCCCTCCACTTT. Translation: CASSLQGSYNSPLHF.

The chain couples TRBV6-6 to TRBJ1-1; D gene unclear. This CDR3 is 11 amino acids long. The germline CDR1 and CDR2 sequences are MNHNY and SVGAGI (reference sequence). Trimming cost V 6 bases and J 3 bases, with 5 bases left between them. CDR3 sequence: CASRTDTEAFF. In nucleotides, the CDR3 is TGTGCCAGCAGGACCGACACTGAAGCTTTCTTT.

The genes are TRBV5-4 and TRBJ2-7; TRBD2 might be the D (6 bases). V lost 2 bases and J lost 0, with 15 bases in between. The germline V gene has CDR1 SGHNT and CDR2 YYREEE (reference sequence). The CDR3 totals 16 residues. Here the CDR3 reads CASSFRQAGLSYEQYF. CDR3 bases: TGTGCCAGCAGCTTCCGGCAAGCGGGCCTCTCCTACGAGCAGTACTTC.

This chain joins TRBV6-5 and TRBJ2-4; D gene uncertain. Germline V gene lookup returns CDR1 MNHEY and CDR2 SVGAGI. This CDR3 has 14 amino acids. V dropped 6 bases and J dropped 0 bases, with 9 bases sitting between them. CDR3 protein: CASRGGIAKNIQYF. As DNA, the CDR3 is TGTGCCAGCAGAGGTGGGATAGCCAAAAACATTCAGTACTTC.

The V call is TRBV2, the J call TRBJ1-3; 8 bases align to TRBD1. The CDR3 runs 14 residues. J lost 4 bases, V lost 3 bases, and 2 bases had no gene match. CDR1 is SNHLY, CDR2 FYNNEI, per germline. The CDR3 coding sequence is TGTGCCAGCAGTGACCGGACAGGGGGAAACACCATATATTTT. Translating it yields CASSDRTGGNTIYF.

This chain uses TRBV13 with TRBJ1-5; 7 bases align to TRBD1. V shed 0 bases and J 0 bases; nucleotides not matched to a gene: 8. Germline assignment: CDR1 PRHDT and CDR2 FYEKMQ (reference sequence). The CDR3 runs 18 residues. As DNA, the CDR3 is TGTGCCAGCAGCTTAGGTCGGGGACAGCCAAATAGCAATCAGCCCCAGCATTTT. Its protein is CASSLGRGQPNSNQPQHF.